This TCR beta chain is drawn from a study of blood T cell repertoires in COVID-19. Using immunoSEQ multiplex PCR, the repertoire was profiled, and TCRdb retains in-frame clones only, with some absent. The table shows 75,000 to 95,000 clones, with 85% to 90% occurring only once. Trimming took off 7 bases at V and 5 bases at J, with 17 bases between the two ends. Per germline, CDR1 MDHEN and CDR2 SYDVKM. The CDR3 is 14 amino acids. This sequence originates from a human donor in a cohort sampled during active COVID-19. Material for sequencing was peripheral blood. The chain combines TRBV28 with TRBJ2-5, with D possibly TRBD1 on 5 matching bases. The CDR3 nucleotides read TGTGCCAGCACCTCCGGGTCGCCAGGGGAGACCCAGTACTTC. Its protein is CASTSGSPGETQYF.